The 14 T cell receptor beta chains below all came from one sample that was sequenced in a study of spatial heterogeneity in lung cancer. Findings and caveats of the study: The study found that expanded intratumoral alpha and beta TCR counts tracked tumor mutation counts.

No antigens are known for them. The time point here: sample taken at primary tumor resection. MiXCR was run by TCRdb on the 5' RACE reads, yielding one entry per CDR3 protein. The sample contains roughly 12,000 distinct CDR3 sequences, 13% to 15% of which appear only once. The sample here was lung tumor tissue, taken at surgery. The receptors were sampled from a male donor with early-stage non-small cell lung cancer.

The table lists this clonotype with a count of one. V usage is TRBV27 and J usage is TRBJ1-5; a weak D match, TRBD1 (5 bases). Trimming shortened V by 3 bases and J by 0 bases, and 9 bases separated the two germline ends. In germline, CDR1 is MNHEY, CDR2 SMNVEV (reference sequence). The CDR3 extends over 15 amino acids. CDR3 bases: TGTGCCAGCAGTTTCAGGGAAAATAGCAATCAGCCCCAGCATTTT. Its protein product is CASSFRENSNQPQHF.

This clonotype was seen repeatedly, ten times or more. The gene calls are TRBV27 and TRBJ2-5; TRBD2 is a possible D gene (6 bases). Germline V gene data show CDR1 as MNHEY and CDR2 as SMNVEV (reference sequence). The V end was cut by 6 bases, the J end by 0 bases, with 14 bases between. There are 15 residues in the CDR3. In nucleotides, the CDR3 is TGTGCCAGCAGCCCCCTGGGGGAGGACCAAGAGACCCAGTACTTC. Its translation is CASSPLGEDQETQYF.

J is TRBJ1-1 and V is TRBV11-2; unclear D gene. Germline assignment: CDR1 SGHAT and CDR2 FQNNGV. The V end was cut by 2 bases, the J end by 0 bases, with 10 bases between. CDR3 length: 15 amino acids. The CDR3 sequence is CASSLSDQMNTEAFF. The CDR3 region has the DNA TGTGCCAGCAGCTTATCGGACCAAATGAACACTGAAGCTTTCTTT.

The table lists this clonotype with many counts. The V and J genes are TRBV10-2 and TRBJ1-4; 7 nucleotides line up with TRBD1. This CDR3 has 17 residues. Germline trimming cut 4 bases from V and 6 bases from J; bases unmatched to any gene: 14. Germline-derived CDR1 and CDR2 are WSHSY and SAAADI. CDR3 loop: CASSGLSRQGSYEKLFF. In nucleotides, the CDR3 is TGCGCCAGCAGTGGGCTTTCCCGACAGGGATCTTATGAAAAACTGTTTTTT.

Within the sample, this clonotype is medium-sized (0.01 to 0.1%). The V and J genes are TRBV15 and TRBJ2-7; tentative D call: TRBD1 (6 bases). The CDR3 runs 19 residues. V lost 1 base and J 0 bases, leaving 22 bases between the germline ends. Germline values: CDR1 LNHNV, CDR2 YYDKDF (reference sequence). The CDR3 region is CATSRVGTIRDKTSYEQYF. CDR3 nucleotide sequence: TGTGCCACCAGCAGAGTCGGAACGATACGGGACAAAACCTCCTACGAGCAGTACTTC. Full variable domain (missing parts from reference TRBV15 and TRBJ2-7): DAMVIQNPRYQVTQFGKPVTLSCSQTLNHNVMYWYQQKSSQAPKLLFHYYDKDFNNEADTPDNFQSRRPNTSFCFLDIRSPGLGDTAMYLCATSRVGTIRDKTSYEQYFGPGTRLTVT.

This clonotype was seen only a few times. V usage is TRBV2 and J usage is TRBJ2-3, with D possibly being TRBD2 (6 bases). V lost 7 bases and J 3 bases, leaving 14 bases between the germline ends. Germline-derived CDR1 and CDR2 are SNHLY and FYNNEI. The CDR3 covers 14 residues. The CDR3 sequence is CASIGQGGTDTQYF. Here the CDR3 DNA reads TGTGCCAGCATTGGCCAGGGAGGAACAGATACGCAGTATTTT.

Many counts were recorded for this clonotype. The chain links TRBV7-9 to TRBJ2-4; 9 bases line up with TRBD2. The CDR3 runs 14 residues. V lost 4 bases, J lost 7 bases, and 5 bases stayed unmatched. In germline, CDR1 is SEHNR, CDR2 FQNEAQ (reference sequence). As DNA, the CDR3 is TGTGCCAGCAGCTATAGCGGGAGTGACAACATTCAGTACTTC. Protein product: CASSYSGSDNIQYF. The full variable domain, its missing parts supplied by reference TRBV7-9 and TRBJ2-4, is DTGVSQNPRHKITKRGQNVTFRCDPISEHNRLYWYRQTLGQGPEFLTYFQNEAQLEKSRLLSDRFSAERPKGSFSTLEIQRTEQGDSAMYLCASSYSGSDNIQYFGAGTRLSVL.

In this sample, this clonotype turned up many times. The chain has TRBV20-1 and TRBJ1-6; 7 nucleotides line up with TRBD1. From germline, CDR1 is DFQATT and CDR2 SNEGSKA (reference sequence). J gave up 16 bases and V 0 bases, and 15 bases lay outside the gene matches. The CDR3 contains 15 residues. The CDR3 is CSAREGQRQGRSLHF. The DNA of the CDR3 is TGCAGTGCTAGAGAGGGGCAACGACAGGGACGGTCGCTCCACTTT.

This clonotype came up many times. The rearrangement uses TRBV29-1 and TRBJ2-2, with a possible D match to TRBD1 (5 bases). Germline CDR1 SQVTM, CDR2 ANQGSEA. V lost 6 bases and J 7 bases, leaving 9 bases between the germline ends. The CDR3 runs 11 residues. The chain's CDR3 is CSVLTGGELFF. CDR3 nucleotides: TGCAGCGTCTTAACAGGCGGGGAGCTGTTTTTT.

The chain uses TRBV6-5 and TRBJ2-5, with D perhaps matching TRBD2 (5 bases). The CDR3 length is 13 residues. Trimming pared 6 bases from V and 4 bases from J, leaving 12 bases between. CDR1 MNHEY and CDR2 SVGAGI come from the germline V gene. This CDR3 reads CASRLGLTETQYF. CDR3 bases: TGTGCCAGCAGACTCGGACTCACAGAGACCCAGTACTTC.

The sample holds many counts of this clonotype. CDR3 region: CSAPNPSGRGGTGELFF. The CDR3 bases are TGCAGTGCTCCGAACCCTAGCGGGAGGGGAGGCACCGGGGAGCTGTTTTTT. This chain links TRBV20-1 with TRBJ2-2; 12 nucleotides agree with TRBD2. Trimming took 5 bases from V and 4 from J; bases not matched to a gene: 11. CDR1 DFQATT and CDR2 SNEGSKA come from the germline V gene (reference sequence). The CDR3 has 17 residues.

The chain recombines TRBV7-3 with TRBJ2-1; TRBD2 matches at 8 bases. The CDR3 has 17 amino acids. After removal of 2 bases from V and 7 bases from J, the junction contained 13 bases not matched to a gene. Germline CDR1 reads SGHTA; CDR2 reads FQGTGA. In DNA, the CDR3 is TGTGCCAGCAGCTTAGTTCCCACCAAGCGGGAGAGGAATGAGCAGTTCTTC. As protein: CASSLVPTKRERNEQFF.

This clonotype has a handful of counts. The chain has TRBV29-1 and TRBJ2-1; 11 nucleotides agree with TRBD1. Germline lookup yields CDR1 SQVTM and CDR2 ANQGSEA. V was clipped by 8 bases and J by 6 bases; unmatched bases: 12. The CDR3 runs to 15 residues. The DNA of the CDR3 is TGCAGCTGGACTAATACCGGGACAGGGGGCAATGAGCAGTTCTTC. This sequence encodes CSWTNTGTGGNEQFF.

The chain uses TRBV7-2 and TRBJ1-2; D gene unclear. Per germline, CDR1 SGHTA and CDR2 FQGNSA. Trimming shortened V by 3 bases and J by 7 bases, and 12 bases separated the two germline ends. CDR3 length: 13 residues. DNA of the CDR3: TGTGCCAGCAGCTTGACACACGAGGCTGGCTACACCTTC. It encodes CASSLTHEAGYTF.